This T cell receptor beta chain was obtained from a study of Ad26.COV2.S vaccination and SARS-CoV-2 variants. Findings and caveats of the study: The study found similar non-spike TCR breadth in vaccine and placebo recipients.

About this clone itself: Its antigen is not known.

The treatment denotes: some 19 received Ad26.COV2.S at low or high dose, single or two shots; 5 received placebo; per-sample allocation not given. Sampling was done on day 63 after the first vaccine or placebo injection. This adult donor, from Boston, was 18-55 years old. The table came from immunoSEQ multiplex PCR; TCRdb's copy has only in-frame clones and leaves some out. The sample gives approximately 480,000 clones, 87% of which show up once; 10% to 15% is in the top ten. This CDR3 has 16 residues. The V and J ends lost 7 bases and 2 bases respectively, with 18 bases between them. Germline CDR1 reads SNHLY; CDR2 reads FYNNEI.

The specimen was peripheral blood, collected in a trial of Ad26.COV2.S vaccine versus placebo. This chain connects TRBV2 to TRBJ2-1, with D possibly TRBD1 on 7 matching bases. The clonotype comes from a person between 18 and 65 years old who received the Ad26.COV2.S COVID-19 vaccine or a placebo. Here the CDR3 DNA reads TGTGCCAGCATTCACAGGGGACTTGCGACCTACAATGAGCAGTTCTTC. Protein product: CASIHRGLATYNEQFF.